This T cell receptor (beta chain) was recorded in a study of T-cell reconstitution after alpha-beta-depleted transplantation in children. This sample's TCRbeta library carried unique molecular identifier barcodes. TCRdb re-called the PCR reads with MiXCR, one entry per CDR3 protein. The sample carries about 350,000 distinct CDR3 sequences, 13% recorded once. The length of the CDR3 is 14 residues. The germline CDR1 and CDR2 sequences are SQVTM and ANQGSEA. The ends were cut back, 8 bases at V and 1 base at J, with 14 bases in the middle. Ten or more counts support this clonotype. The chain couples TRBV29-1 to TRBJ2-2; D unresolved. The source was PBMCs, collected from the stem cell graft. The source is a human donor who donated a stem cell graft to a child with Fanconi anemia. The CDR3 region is CSCAVGQNTGELFF. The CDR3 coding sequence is TGCAGCTGTGCGGTGGGTCAGAACACCGGGGAGCTGTTTTTT.